The entry that follows covers one T cell receptor (beta chain) sequence. One junction end does not reproduce the germline sequence, and a read error may be involved. CDR3 length equals 11 residues. Germline V gene data show CDR1 as SNHLY and CDR2 as FYNNEI. The data derive from a study of tumor and adjacent non-tumor tissue in lung cancer. TCRbeta libraries were built with three rounds of nested PCR, modified from ARM-PCR. TCRdb re-called the multiplex PCR reads with MiXCR, one entry per CDR3 protein. The sample carries 90,000 to 100,000 distinct CDR3 sequences, roughly 80% recorded once. No cell sorting was done before RNA was extracted from the tissue. The normal lung tissue was taken more than 3 cm from the tumor edge.

The chain combines TRBV2 with TRBJ1-1, with a possible D match to TRBD1 (5 bases). Sequenced material: distant non-tumor lung tissue. This clonotype originated in a man aged 55 to 70 with small cell lung cancer. In nucleotides, the CDR3 is TGTGCCACCAGTGAAGGGGCGAGGGCTTTCTTT. Amino acids: CATSEGARAFF.